This TCR beta chain was identified during a study of OX40 agonist ivuxolimab in advanced cancers. In the case of this clone: As yet, its antigen is unknown.

Whole-study results and caveats: People who partly responded at 0.1-3.0 mg/kg had some of the least clonal expansion seen. Fewer expanded clones were found on average in CD4+ than in CD8+ T cells.

Libraries were prepared by immunoSEQ multiplex PCR; TCRdb keeps only in-frame clonotypes and omits some of them. The table has about 88,000 clones, approximately 85% seen once; the top ten hold approximately 0.22%. The CDR3 length is 12 residues. Germline CDR1 and CDR2: MDHEN and SYDVKM. V was clipped by 8 bases and J by 2 bases, with 8 bases between them. The chain joins TRBV28 to TRBJ2-3, with D perhaps matching TRBD2 (5 bases). The clonotype comes from an adult with an advanced solid tumor such as melanoma, head and neck, liver or kidney cancer. This material consisted of CD4+ or CD8+ T cells sorted from blood, taken in a trial of the OX40 agonist ivuxolimab. The CDR3 reads CASAGDTDTQYF. The CDR3 nucleotides read TGTGCCAGCGCCGGGGACACAGATACGCAGTATTTT.